This TCR beta chain was identified in a study of blood T cell repertoires in COVID-19. Looking at the study overall: T cells, B-cell-depleted T cells, or PBMCs provided the cDNA or gDNA that served as material.

A few counts support this clone. Clones were sequenced by immunoSEQ multiplex PCR, and TCRdb holds only the in-frame ones, with some missing. The sample includes around 200,000 clones, more than 75% of them seen just once. From germline, CDR1 is SGHDN and CDR2 FVKESK. V shed 6 bases and J shed 1 base, with 6 bases lying between them. CDR3 length: 12 residues. The clonotype was recovered from a man aged 35 to 55 with acute COVID-19. V and J are TRBV14 and TRBJ1-1; D remains ambiguous. Specimen: PBMCs or T cells enriched from blood (not recorded which). CDR3 nucleotides: TGTGCCAGCAGTAGTCGGAACACTGAAGCTTTCTTT. This translates into CASSSRNTEAFF.